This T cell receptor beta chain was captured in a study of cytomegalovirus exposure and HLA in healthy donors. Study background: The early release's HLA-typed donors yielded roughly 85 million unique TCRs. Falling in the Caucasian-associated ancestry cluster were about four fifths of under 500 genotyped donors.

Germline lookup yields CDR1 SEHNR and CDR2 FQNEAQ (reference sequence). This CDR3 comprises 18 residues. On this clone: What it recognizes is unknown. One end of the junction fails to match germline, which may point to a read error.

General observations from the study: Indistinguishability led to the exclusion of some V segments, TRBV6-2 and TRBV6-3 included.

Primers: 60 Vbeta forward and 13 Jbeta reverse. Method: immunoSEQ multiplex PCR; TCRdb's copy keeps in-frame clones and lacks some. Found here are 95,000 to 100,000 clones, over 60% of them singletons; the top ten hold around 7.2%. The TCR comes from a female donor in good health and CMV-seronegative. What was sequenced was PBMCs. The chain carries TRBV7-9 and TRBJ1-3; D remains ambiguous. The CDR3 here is CSSSLALLEGFSGNTIYF. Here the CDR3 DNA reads TGTTCCAGCAGCTTAGCGCTCCTAGAAGGCTTCTCTGGAAACACCATATATTTT.